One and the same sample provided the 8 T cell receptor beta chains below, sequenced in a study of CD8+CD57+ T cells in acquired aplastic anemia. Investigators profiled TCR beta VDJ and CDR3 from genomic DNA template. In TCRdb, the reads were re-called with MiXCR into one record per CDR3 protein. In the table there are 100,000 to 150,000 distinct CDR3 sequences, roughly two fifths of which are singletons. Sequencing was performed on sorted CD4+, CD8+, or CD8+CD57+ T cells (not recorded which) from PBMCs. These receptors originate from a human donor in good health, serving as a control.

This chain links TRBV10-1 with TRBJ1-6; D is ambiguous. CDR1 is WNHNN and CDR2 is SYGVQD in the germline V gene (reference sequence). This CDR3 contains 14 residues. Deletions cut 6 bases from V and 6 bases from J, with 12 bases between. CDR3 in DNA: TGCGCCAGCAGCGGACCGACAATTAATTCACCCCTCCACTTT. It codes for CASSGPTINSPLHF.

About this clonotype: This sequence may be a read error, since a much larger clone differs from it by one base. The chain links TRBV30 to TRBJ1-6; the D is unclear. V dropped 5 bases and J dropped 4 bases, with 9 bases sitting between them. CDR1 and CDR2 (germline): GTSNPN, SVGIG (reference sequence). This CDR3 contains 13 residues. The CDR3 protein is CAWAGKYNSPLHF. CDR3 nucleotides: TGTGCCTGGGCGGGCAAATATAATTCACCCCTCCACTTT.

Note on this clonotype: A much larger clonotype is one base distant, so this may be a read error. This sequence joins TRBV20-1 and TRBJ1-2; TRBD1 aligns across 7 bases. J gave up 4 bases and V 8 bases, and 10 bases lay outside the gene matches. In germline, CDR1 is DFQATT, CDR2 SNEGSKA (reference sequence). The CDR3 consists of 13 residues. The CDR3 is CSPRGRTGYGYTF. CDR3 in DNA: TGCAGTCCCCGGGGTAGGACAGGCTATGGCTACACCTTC.

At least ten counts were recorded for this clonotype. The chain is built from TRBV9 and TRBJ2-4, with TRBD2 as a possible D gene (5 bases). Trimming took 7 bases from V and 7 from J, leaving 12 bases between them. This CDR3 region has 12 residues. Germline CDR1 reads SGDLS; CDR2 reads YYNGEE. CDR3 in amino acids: CASGGAGNIQYF. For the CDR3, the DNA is TGTGCCAGCGGAGGAGCTGGGAACATTCAGTACTTC.

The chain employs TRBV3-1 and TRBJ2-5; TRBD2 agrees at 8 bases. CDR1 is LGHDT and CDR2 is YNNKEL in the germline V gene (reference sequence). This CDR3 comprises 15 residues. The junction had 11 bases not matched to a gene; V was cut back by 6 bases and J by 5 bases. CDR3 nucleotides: TGTGCCAGCAGACTCAGCGGGGGCCAACCCGAGACCCAGTACTTC. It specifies CASRLSGGQPETQYF.

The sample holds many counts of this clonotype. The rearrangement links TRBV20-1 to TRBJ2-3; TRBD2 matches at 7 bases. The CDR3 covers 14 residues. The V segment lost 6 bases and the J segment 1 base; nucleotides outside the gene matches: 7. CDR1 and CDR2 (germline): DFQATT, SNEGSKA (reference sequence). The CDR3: CSARSGARTDTQYF. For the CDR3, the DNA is TGCAGTGCCAGGAGCGGGGCACGCACAGATACGCAGTATTTT.

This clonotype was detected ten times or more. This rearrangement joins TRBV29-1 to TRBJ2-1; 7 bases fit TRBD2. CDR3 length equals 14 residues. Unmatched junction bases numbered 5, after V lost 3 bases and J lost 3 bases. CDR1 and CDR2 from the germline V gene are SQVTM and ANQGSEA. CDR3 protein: CSVERTSIYNEQFF. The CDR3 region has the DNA TGCAGCGTTGAGCGGACTAGTATCTACAATGAGCAGTTCTTC.

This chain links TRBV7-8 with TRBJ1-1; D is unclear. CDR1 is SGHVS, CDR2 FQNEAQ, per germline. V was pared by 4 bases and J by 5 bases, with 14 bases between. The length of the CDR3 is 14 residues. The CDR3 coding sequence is TGTGCCAGCAGCTCTCAGGTGGGAAGGACTGAAGCTTTCTTT. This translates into CASSSQVGRTEAFF.